This T cell receptor beta chain was captured in a study of patients and donors after allogeneic stem cell transplantation (dated by TCRdb to 2018 to 2021). The receptor library was made with RT-PCR. The sample was run on a NextSeq 550. TCRdb trimmed public reads at Q25 via fastp, called clones via MiXCR and kept in-frame beta chains. Each entry is one CDR3 protein sequence, shown with its most common DNA and genes. The sample table lists 200,000 to 250,000 distinct CDR3 sequences, roughly 13% of them with a count of one. In total, the top ten clones hold 11% of the sample. A remark on this clonotype: This clone's antigen is unknown. No clone much larger than this one lies a single base away; base qualities are absent.

Specimen: blood, either unsorted or a sorted T cell fraction (not recorded which). The sequence was collected from a human donor who was either an allogeneic HSCT recipient or a stem cell or donor lymphocyte infusion donor (not recorded which). It is not recorded whose cells these are; they may come from a transplant donor.

The CDR3 in this case is CASGPLAGLSYEQYF. The nucleotide sequence reads as follows: TGTGCCAGCGGCCCACTAGCGGGACTCTCCTACGAGCAGTACTTC. This sequence uses TRBV12-3 or TRBV12-4 and TRBJ2-7; TRBD2 fits 10 bases in the junction. Reading from cysteine to phenylalanine, the CDR3 counts 15 amino acids. Kept here is only the CDR3 DNA, which spans 45 bases and is read in frame from base 1. The germline V and J ends show losses of 8 bases and 0 bases respectively, and no gene match explains 7 bases of the junction.